The next 25 T cell receptor beta chains were all read from a single sample in a study of blood T cell repertoires in COVID-19. Some clones are missing from TCRdb's copy, which holds only in-frame ones; the method was immunoSEQ multiplex PCR. This table holds under 350,000 clones, roughly 90% found once. The specimen sequenced was PBMCs or T cells enriched from blood (not recorded which). The receptors were sampled from a man aged 55 to 69 who had recovered from COVID-19.

This chain joins TRBV4-3 and TRBJ1-2; D remains unclear. V was clipped by 0 bases and J by 7 bases, with 9 bases between them. The germline V gene has CDR1 LGHNA and CDR2 YSLEER. The CDR3 covers 13 residues. The CDR3 loop is CASSQDTGSGYTF. CDR3 nucleotide sequence: TGCGCCAGCAGCCAAGATACGGGGAGTGGCTACACCTTC.

The chain recombines TRBV6-2 or TRBV6-3 with TRBJ2-7, with D possibly being TRBD2 (5 bases). Germline V gene data show CDR1 as MNHEY and CDR2 as SVGEGT. V was pared by 0 bases and J by 7 bases, with 10 bases between. The CDR3 sequence is 13 residues long. The CDR3 protein is CASSYSRAWEQYF. The CDR3 DNA sequence: TGTGCCAGCAGTTACTCGAGGGCTTGGGAGCAGTACTTC.

This clone was seen a single time. CDR3 nucleotide sequence: TGTGCCGGGGCGGACAGGGAGTTTAACACCATATATTTT. Protein sequence: CAGADREFNTIYF. The chain joins TRBV19 to TRBJ1-3, with 8 positions matching TRBD1. Trimming cost V 11 bases and J 7 bases; bases outside gene matches: 10. Germline-derived CDR1 and CDR2 are LNHDA and SQIVND (reference sequence). The CDR3 is 13 residues long.

This chain joins TRBV10-3 and TRBJ2-5, with D perhaps TRBD1 (5 bases). Per germline, CDR1 ENHRY and CDR2 SYGVKD. V shed 5 bases and J shed 1 base, with 11 bases lying between them. This CDR3 contains 14 residues. CDR3 DNA sequence: TGTGCCATCAGTCTGACAGTTACCCAAGAGACCCAGTACTTC. Its translation: CAISLTVTQETQYF.

The rearrangement links TRBV9 to TRBJ2-7, with 14 positions matching TRBD2. Germline V gives CDR1 SGDLS, CDR2 YYNGEE. The CDR3 has 15 residues. J gave up 6 bases and V 4 bases, and 6 bases lay outside the gene matches. The CDR3 DNA is TGTGCCAGCAGCAGAGAGGGACTAGCGGGAGTCGAGCAGTACTTC. Translating it yields CASSREGLAGVEQYF.

The chain is built from TRBV5-1 and TRBJ2-1; 9 bases map to TRBD1. This CDR3 is 17 amino acids long. V trimming: 0 bases; J trimming: 2 bases; junction bases outside the gene matches: 6. CDR1 SGHRS and CDR2 YFSETQ come from the germline V gene. The CDR3 DNA sequence: TGCGCCAGCAGCTTGGTTTCCGGGACAGGGCCCTACAATGAGCAGTTCTTC. Translated, it gives CASSLVSGTGPYNEQFF.

This sequence joins TRBV7-8 and TRBJ1-6; TRBD1 agrees at 7 bases. V dropped 5 bases and J dropped 8; count of bases not matched to a gene: 15. This CDR3 has 17 amino acids. Germline values: CDR1 SGHVS, CDR2 FQNEAQ. The CDR3 spells CASSGRQGMARDSPLHF. The CDR3, as DNA: TGTGCCAGCAGCGGCCGACAGGGAATGGCTCGGGATTCACCCCTCCACTTT.

The V gene is TRBV27, the J gene TRBJ1-1, with no clear D. Germline lookup yields CDR1 MNHEY and CDR2 SMNVEV (reference sequence). CDR3 length equals 11 residues. Trimming took 7 bases from V and 5 from J, leaving 8 bases between them. CDR3 residues: CASMRRTEAFF. In nucleotides, the CDR3 is TGTGCCAGCATGAGGCGGACTGAAGCTTTCTTT.

V is TRBV19 and J is TRBJ1-1; 9 nucleotides match TRBD1. The junction had 5 bases not matched to a gene; V was cut back by 9 bases and J by 0 bases. This CDR3 contains 14 residues. The germline CDR1 and CDR2 sequences are LNHDA and SQIVND (reference sequence). The CDR3 is CASGDRAMNTEAFF. In DNA, the CDR3 is TGTGCCAGCGGGGACAGGGCCATGAACACTGAAGCTTTCTTT.

The chain combines TRBV19 with TRBJ1-2, with 8 bases aligning to TRBD1. Germline CDR1 is LNHDA and CDR2 is SQIVND (reference sequence). The J segment lost 8 bases and the V segment lost 5 bases, leaving 7 bases of the junction unmatched. CDR3 length equals 13 residues. The CDR3 bases are TGTGCCAGTAGTGCTGGACAGGGTTACGGCTACACCTTC. This encodes CASSAGQGYGYTF.

This chain joins TRBV5-1 and TRBJ1-2, with 7 bases fitting TRBD1. Germline V gene sequence: CDR1 SGHRS, CDR2 YFSETQ. This CDR3 region has 15 residues. Trimming took 4 bases from V and 0 from J; bases not matched to a gene: 6. In nucleotides, the CDR3 is TGCGCCAGCAGCCTAGACAGGGAGTCTAACTATGGCTACACCTTC. Translation gives CASSLDRESNYGYTF.

The chain carries TRBV11-2 and TRBJ2-7; D is uncertain. The V end was cut by 0 bases, the J end by 3 bases, with 9 bases between. Germline-derived CDR1 and CDR2 are SGHAT and FQNNGV. The CDR3 extends over 14 amino acids. The DNA of the CDR3 is TGTGCCAGCAGCTTAGATCGAACATACTACGAGCAGTACTTC. This translates into CASSLDRTYYEQYF. The whole variable domain, remainder taken from reference TRBV11-2 and TRBJ2-7, is EAGVAQSPRYKIIEKRQSVAFWCNPISGHATLYWYQQILGQGPKLLIQFQNNGVVDDSQLPKDRFSAERLKGVDSTLKIQPAKLEDSAVYLCASSLDRTYYEQYFGPGTRLTVT.

The chain is built from TRBV3-1 (or the pseudogene TRBV3-2) and TRBJ1-3; D is unclear. This CDR3 has 14 residues. The germline CDR1 and CDR2 sequences are LGHDT and YNNKEL (reference sequence). With 4 bases removed from V and 0 bases from J, the gap between germline ends came to 7 bases. The CDR3 bases are TGTGCCAGCAGCCCCTCGGGCTCTGGAAACACCATATATTTT. It yields the protein CASSPSGSGNTIYF.

This sequence joins TRBV3-1 (or the pseudogene TRBV3-2) and TRBJ2-1; 9 nucleotides align to TRBD2. CDR1 is LGHDT and CDR2 is YNNKEL in the germline V gene (reference sequence). The ends lost 0 bases at V and 5 bases at J; junction bases unmatched: 8. The CDR3 length is 17 residues. CDR3 coding DNA: TGTGCCAGCAGCCAAGACGTACGGCGGGGGGGCAACAATGAGCAGTTCTTC. Encoded protein: CASSQDVRRGGNNEQFF.

Written as DNA, the CDR3 is TGTGCCAGCAGTTTATCGTGGCAGGGGGCATCCTACGAGCAGTACTTC. Residues: CASSLSWQGASYEQYF. The chain is built from TRBV27 and TRBJ2-7; 8 bases fit TRBD1. After removal of 0 bases from V and 1 base from J, the junction contained 5 bases not matched to a gene. This CDR3 is 16 amino acids long. CDR1 is MNHEY and CDR2 is SMNVEV in the germline V gene (reference sequence).

The chain has TRBV5-4 and TRBJ1-6, with a tentative D call TRBD1 (6 bases). The length of the CDR3 is 15 residues. The V gene's germline CDR1 is SGHNT and CDR2 YYREEE (reference sequence). Trimming left V 2 bases short and J 8 bases short, with 14 bases between. The CDR3: CASSFGGRYDSPLHF. In DNA, the CDR3 is TGTGCCAGCAGCTTCGGGGGGCGGTACGATTCACCCCTCCACTTT.

The V call is TRBV19, the J call TRBJ1-1; 7 bases map to TRBD1. This CDR3 has 12 amino acids. The V gene end was trimmed by 6 bases and the J gene end by 3 bases; junction bases not matched to a gene: 1. CDR1 is LNHDA and CDR2 is SQIVND in the germline V gene (reference sequence). The CDR3 region is CASRTGYTEAFF. The CDR3 bases are TGTGCCAGTAGGACAGGGTACACTGAAGCTTTCTTT.

The V call is TRBV18, the J call TRBJ1-5; 8 positions match TRBD1. J was trimmed by 5 bases and V by 3 bases; bases with no gene match: 6. The CDR3 is 15 residues long. From germline, CDR1 is KGHSH and CDR2 LQKENI. This chain's CDR3 is CASSPTGQAYQPQHF. The CDR3 nucleotides read TGTGCCAGCTCACCGACGGGACAGGCTTATCAGCCCCAGCATTTT.

V is TRBV12-3 or TRBV12-4 and J is TRBJ2-7, with TRBD2 identical over 7 bases. Trimming at V came to 3 bases and at J to 5 bases, leaving 4 bases not matched to a gene. CDR3 length equals 13 residues. CDR3 DNA sequence: TGTGCCAGCAGTTTCGGACTAGTCCACGAGCAGTACTTC. Its protein product is CASSFGLVHEQYF.

This chain links TRBV19 with TRBJ1-4; 9 nucleotides line up with TRBD1. CDR1 is LNHDA and CDR2 is SQIVND in the germline V gene (reference sequence). The CDR3 has 13 residues. The CDR3 DNA follows: TGTGCGACCACCGGGACAGGGAATGAAAAACTGTTTTTT. It encodes CATTGTGNEKLFF.

The J gene is TRBJ1-2, the V gene TRBV30; a possible D gene is TRBD1 (5 bases). Germline V gives CDR1 GTSNPN, CDR2 SVGIG (reference sequence). The CDR3 runs to 14 residues. V was trimmed by 2 bases and J by 0 bases, leaving 10 bases between them. The CDR3: CAWSWGEPNYGYTF. The CDR3 DNA reads TGTGCCTGGAGTTGGGGGGAGCCTAACTATGGCTACACCTTC.

CDR3 region: CAWSFSFAGGQSGELFF. For the CDR3, the DNA is TGTGCCTGGAGTTTTTCGTTTGCGGGGGGGCAGTCCGGGGAGCTGTTTTTT. V usage is TRBV30 and J usage is TRBJ2-2; 9 bases align to TRBD2. In germline, CDR1 is GTSNPN, CDR2 SVGIG (reference sequence). V lost 2 bases to trimming and J lost 6 bases; unmatched junction nucleotides: 13. The CDR3 covers 17 residues.

The J gene is TRBJ2-7, the V gene TRBV29-1, with a weak D call TRBD2 (6 bases). Between the trimmed V and J ends, which lost 1 base and 5 bases, there was a span of 18 bases. In germline, CDR1 is SQVTM, CDR2 ANQGSEA. The CDR3 is made up of 15 amino acids. The CDR3 reads CSVEVWGDQRNEQYF. CDR3 DNA sequence: TGCAGCGTTGAAGTTTGGGGGGATCAAAGAAACGAGCAGTACTTC.

The chain recombines TRBV6-5 with TRBJ1-2, with a possible D match to TRBD1 (5 bases). Deletions cut 7 bases from V and 0 bases from J, with 9 bases between. This CDR3 contains 13 residues. The germline V gene encodes CDR1 MNHEY and CDR2 SVGAGI. CDR3 sequence: CASTKGPNYGYTF. The CDR3 DNA reads as TGTGCCAGCACCAAGGGGCCTAACTATGGCTACACCTTC.

This rearrangement joins TRBV30 to TRBJ2-1, with 8 bases that match TRBD2. CDR1 is GTSNPN and CDR2 is SVGIG in the germline V gene (reference sequence). V was pared by 3 bases and J by 4 bases, with 5 bases of the junction left unmatched. The CDR3 spans 14 residues. The CDR3 DNA reads as TGTGCCTGGAGCCGGACTAGCCGTTACAATGAGCAGTTCTTC. The encoded protein is CAWSRTSRYNEQFF.